These T cell receptor beta chains were read from a single sample in a study of CD8+CD57+ T cells in acquired aplastic anemia. MiXCR, applied by TCRdb to the reads, yields one record per CDR3 protein. The sample yields 89,000 or so distinct CDR3 sequences, about 66% seen once. The sequenced sample consisted of sorted CD4+, CD8+, or CD8+CD57+ T cells (not recorded which) from PBMCs. Source of these receptors: a human donor with aplastic anemia. Each CDR3 is given without its conserved first and last residue. The order of the fields is J gene, V gene, D gene, clone size, CDR3 protein. A D gene is named only where the DNA matches it firmly. Expanded clones are given a class, and other clones once, few, many or no size at all.

j_call: TRBJ2-3
v_call: TRBV25-1
d_call: TRBD2
clone_size: .
cdr3_aa: ASSGGLGFGTDTQY

j_call: TRBJ1-5
v_call: TRBV20-1
d_call: .
clone_size: .
cdr3_aa: SASLSQNQPQH

j_call: TRBJ1-4
v_call: TRBV24-1
d_call: .
clone_size: .
cdr3_aa: ATQGTAGDEKLF

j_call: TRBJ2-7
v_call: TRBV7-6
d_call: TRBD2
clone_size: .
cdr3_aa: ASSAGTSGPYEQY

j_call: TRBJ2-3
v_call: TRBV7-9
d_call: .
clone_size: .
cdr3_aa: ASSLDWSDTQY

j_call: TRBJ1-6
v_call: TRBV10-3
d_call: .
clone_size: few
cdr3_aa: AISEAHSPLH

j_call: TRBJ2-7
v_call: TRBV15
d_call: .
clone_size: .
cdr3_aa: ATSRARTYEQY

j_call: TRBJ1-2
v_call: TRBV20-1
d_call: .
clone_size: .
cdr3_aa: SASDGGYT

j_call: TRBJ2-1
v_call: TRBV24-1
d_call: .
clone_size: few
cdr3_aa: ATSVTGTGEQF

j_call: TRBJ1-1
v_call: TRBV20-1
d_call: .
clone_size: .
cdr3_aa: SARAPGGRDTEAF

j_call: TRBJ2-7
v_call: TRBV11-1
d_call: TRBD2
clone_size: .
cdr3_aa: ASSPSPGTSGTEQY

j_call: TRBJ1-6
v_call: TRBV5-1
d_call: .
clone_size: .
cdr3_aa: ASSLGVTFPYNSPLH

j_call: TRBJ2-1
v_call: TRBV4-3
d_call: .
clone_size: .
cdr3_aa: ASSHVRDPDNEQF

j_call: TRBJ2-6
v_call: TRBV15
d_call: .
clone_size: .
cdr3_aa: ATSLRSGANVLT

j_call: TRBJ1-1
v_call: TRBV29-1
d_call: .
clone_size: .
cdr3_aa: SVGGRRSTEAF

j_call: TRBJ1-2
v_call: TRBV20-1
d_call: TRBD1
clone_size: many
cdr3_aa: SAGRPGTGYGDGYT

j_call: TRBJ1-1
v_call: TRBV20-1
d_call: .
clone_size: few
cdr3_aa: SARSGTPNTEAF

j_call: TRBJ2-5
v_call: TRBV20-1
d_call: TRBD2
clone_size: .
cdr3_aa: SARPLAEVQETQY

j_call: TRBJ1-4
v_call: TRBV29-1
d_call: .
clone_size: .
cdr3_aa: SVVQNEKLF

j_call: TRBJ1-2
v_call: TRBV20-1
d_call: .
clone_size: .
cdr3_aa: SASSWRRGHQRYGYT

j_call: TRBJ2-1
v_call: TRBV5-6
d_call: TRBD2
clone_size: many
cdr3_aa: ASSLVAGGYNEQF

j_call: TRBJ1-2
v_call: TRBV2
d_call: TRBD1
clone_size: .
cdr3_aa: ASTSTGEGYT

j_call: TRBJ2-1
v_call: TRBV7-3
d_call: TRBD1
clone_size: .
cdr3_aa: ASSLTDRGYEQF

j_call: TRBJ2-1
v_call: TRBV20-1
d_call: TRBD2
clone_size: .
cdr3_aa: SAPRTSGGYNEQF

j_call: TRBJ2-7
v_call: TRBV7-6
d_call: .
clone_size: .
cdr3_aa: ASSRVSTYEQY

j_call: TRBJ1-2
v_call: TRBV6-4
d_call: .
clone_size: .
cdr3_aa: ASSDSGLGYT

j_call: TRBJ1-4
v_call: TRBV7-9
d_call: .
clone_size: .
cdr3_aa: ASSRLTVATNEKLF

j_call: TRBJ2-6
v_call: TRBV6-4
d_call: .
clone_size: many
cdr3_aa: ASSRTGSSGANVLT

j_call: TRBJ2-5
v_call: TRBV20-1
d_call: .
clone_size: .
cdr3_aa: SARELYEGLGETQY

j_call: TRBJ1-4
v_call: TRBV2
d_call: .
clone_size: few
cdr3_aa: ASSEVGIGEKLF

j_call: TRBJ2-7
v_call: TRBV11-1
d_call: .
clone_size: .
cdr3_aa: ASSQARGHRSYEQY

j_call: TRBJ1-1
v_call: TRBV20-1
d_call: TRBD1
clone_size: .
cdr3_aa: SARRTGRTEAS

j_call: TRBJ2-3
v_call: TRBV7-9
d_call: .
clone_size: .
cdr3_aa: ASSSQIADTQY

j_call: TRBJ2-2
v_call: TRBV20-1
d_call: TRBD2
clone_size: few
cdr3_aa: SARPSGSMIGELF

j_call: TRBJ1-2
v_call: TRBV7-3
d_call: TRBD1
clone_size: .
cdr3_aa: ASSSRQGYGYT

j_call: TRBJ2-5
v_call: TRBV19
d_call: .
clone_size: .
cdr3_aa: ASSIDMETQY

j_call: TRBJ1-5
v_call: TRBV20-1
d_call: .
clone_size: .
cdr3_aa: SVLGSGNQPQH

j_call: TRBJ2-7
v_call: TRBV27
d_call: .
clone_size: .
cdr3_aa: TSSPLDPTYEQY